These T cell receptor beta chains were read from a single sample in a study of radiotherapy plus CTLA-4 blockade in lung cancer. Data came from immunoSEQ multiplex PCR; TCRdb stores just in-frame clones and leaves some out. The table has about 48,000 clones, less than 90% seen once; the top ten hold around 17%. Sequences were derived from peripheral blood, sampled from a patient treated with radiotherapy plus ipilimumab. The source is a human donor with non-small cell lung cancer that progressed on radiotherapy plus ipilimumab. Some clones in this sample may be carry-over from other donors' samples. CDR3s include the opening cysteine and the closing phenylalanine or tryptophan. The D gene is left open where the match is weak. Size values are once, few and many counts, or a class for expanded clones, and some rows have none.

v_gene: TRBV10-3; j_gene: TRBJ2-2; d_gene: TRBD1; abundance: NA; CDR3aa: CAIRQGIGELFF; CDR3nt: TGTGCCATCAGACAGGGGATCGGGGAGCTGTTTTTT
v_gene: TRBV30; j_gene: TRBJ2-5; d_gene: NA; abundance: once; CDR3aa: CAWSIFETQYF; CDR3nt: TGTGCCTGGAGCATTTTTGAGACCCAGTACTTC
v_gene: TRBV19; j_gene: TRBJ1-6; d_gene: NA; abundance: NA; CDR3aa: CASSIDPIMAGRNSPLHF; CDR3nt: TGTGCCAGTAGTATAGATCCCATCATGGCGGGGAGGAATTCACCCCTCCACTTT
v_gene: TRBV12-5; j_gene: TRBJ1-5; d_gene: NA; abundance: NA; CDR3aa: CASGLISLNQPQHF; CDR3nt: TGTGCTAGTGGTTTGATATCCTTGAATCAGCCCCAGCATTTT
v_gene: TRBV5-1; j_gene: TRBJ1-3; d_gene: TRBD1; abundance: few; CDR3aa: CASSASGTDSGNTIYF; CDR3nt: TGCGCCAGCAGCGCGTCCGGGACAGACTCTGGAAACACCATATATTTT
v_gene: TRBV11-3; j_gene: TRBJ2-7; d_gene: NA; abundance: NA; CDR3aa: CASSLRGAGPYEQYF; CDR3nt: TGTGCCAGCAGCCTCCGCGGGGCAGGACCCTACGAGCAGTACTTC
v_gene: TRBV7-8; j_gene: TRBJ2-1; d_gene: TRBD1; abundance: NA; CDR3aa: CATKSGGWYNEQFF; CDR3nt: TGTGCCACCAAGTCAGGGGGCTGGTACAATGAGCAGTTCTTC
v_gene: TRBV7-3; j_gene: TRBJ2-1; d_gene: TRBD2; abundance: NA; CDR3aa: CASSGSGGSYNEQFF; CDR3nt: TGTGCCAGCAGCGGTAGCGGGGGCTCCTACAATGAGCAGTTCTTC
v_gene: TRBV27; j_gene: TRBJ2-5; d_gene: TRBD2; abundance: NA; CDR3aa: CASSLGLEVETQYF; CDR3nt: TGTGCCAGCAGTTTAGGACTAGAAGTCGAGACCCAGTACTTC
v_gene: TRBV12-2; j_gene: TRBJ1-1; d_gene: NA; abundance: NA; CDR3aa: CASRPGLEMNTEAFF; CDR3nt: TGTGCAAGTCGCCCAGGCCTTGAGATGAACACTGAAGCTTTCTTT
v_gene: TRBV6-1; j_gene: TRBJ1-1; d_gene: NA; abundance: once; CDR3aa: CASRHTFLATEAFF; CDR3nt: TGTGCCAGCAGACATACCTTTTTGGCCACTGAAGCTTTCTTT
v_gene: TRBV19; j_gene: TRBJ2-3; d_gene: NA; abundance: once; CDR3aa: CATRGKGSTDTQYF; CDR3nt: TGTGCCACTCGGGGGAAGGGGAGCACAGATACGCAGTATTTT
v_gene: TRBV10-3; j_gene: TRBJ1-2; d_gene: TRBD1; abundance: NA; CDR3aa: CAISAQGASYGYTF; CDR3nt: TGTGCCATCAGTGCACAGGGGGCAAGCTATGGCTACACCTTC